Following are 31 T cell receptor beta chains from one sample sequenced in a study of cytomegalovirus exposure and HLA in healthy donors. The study ran its PCR with 60 Vbeta and 13 Jbeta primers. Libraries were prepared by immunoSEQ multiplex PCR; TCRdb keeps only in-frame clonotypes and omits some of them. The repertoire includes under 200,000 clones, about 65% of them detected once, and roughly 4.1% sits in the top ten. The sample taken for sequencing was PBMCs. The receptors derive from a woman aged 18 to 35 in good health and CMV-seropositive.

The chain is built from TRBV15 and TRBJ1-1; the D is unclear. The germline V gene has CDR1 LNHNV and CDR2 YYDKDF (reference sequence). Trimming stripped 5 bases from V and 4 bases from J, with 14 bases between. This CDR3 has 14 residues. CDR3 bases: TGTGCCACCAGCCGTGACACCGGTACCACTGAAGCTTTCTTT. It specifies CATSRDTGTTEAFF.

The chain links TRBV5-1 to TRBJ2-1, with 7 bases identical to TRBD2. This CDR3 comprises 15 residues. The ends lost 2 bases at V and 3 bases at J; junction bases unmatched: 5. Germline assignment: CDR1 SGHRS and CDR2 YFSETQ. CDR3 residues: CASSLNSGDYNEQFF. CDR3 nucleotides: TGCGCCAGCAGCTTAAACAGCGGGGACTACAATGAGCAGTTCTTC.

This sequence joins TRBV7-8 and TRBJ1-1; perhaps TRBD1 as D (6 bases). This CDR3 has 14 amino acids. The V gene lost 4 bases and the J gene lost 5 bases, with 14 bases spanning the gap. Germline CDR1 reads SGHVS; CDR2 reads FQNEAQ. CDR3 loop: CASSSGQWWTEAFF. In nucleotides, the CDR3 is TGTGCCAGCAGCTCCGGACAGTGGTGGACTGAAGCTTTCTTT.

The chain couples TRBV28 to TRBJ1-5, with D possibly matching TRBD1 (5 bases). The V gene lost 2 bases and the J gene lost 4 bases, with 12 bases spanning the gap. Germline CDR1 and CDR2: MDHEN and SYDVKM. This CDR3 region has 15 residues. The CDR3 loop reads CASSLPVGHNQPQHF. The CDR3 DNA is TGTGCCAGCAGTTTACCAGTTGGACATAATCAGCCCCAGCATTTT.

The rearrangement joins TRBV4-2 to TRBJ1-2; D is undetermined. Germline-derived CDR1 and CDR2 are LGHNA and YNFKEQ. This CDR3 comprises 14 residues. Trimming removed 5 bases at V and 0 bases at J, with 10 bases between. The CDR3 DNA reads TGTGCCAGCAGCTCCAGACTATCTAACTATGGCTACACCTTC. Translated: CASSSRLSNYGYTF.

V and J are TRBV5-6 and TRBJ1-4, with a weak D call TRBD1 (6 bases). Trimming removed 4 bases from V and 0 bases from J, with 16 bases in between. The germline V gene encodes CDR1 SGHDT and CDR2 YYEEEE. The CDR3 runs 17 residues. CDR3 loop: CASSTPTKGATNEKLFF. DNA of the CDR3: TGTGCCAGCAGCACACCCACGAAGGGGGCAACTAATGAAAAACTGTTTTTT. The full variable domain, with the rest looked up from reference TRBV5-6 and TRBJ1-4, is DAGVTQSPTHLIKTRGQQVTLRCSPKSGHDTVSWYQQALGQGPQFIFQYYEEEERQRGNFPDRFSGHQFPNYSSELNVNALLLGDSALYLCASSTPTKGATNEKLFFGSGTQLSVL.

The J gene is TRBJ2-5, the V gene TRBV30; TRBD1 matches 11 bases. The CDR3 is 14 amino acids. Trimming removed 0 bases from V and 11 bases from J; junction bases left unmatched: 8. Germline V gives CDR1 GTSNPN, CDR2 SVGIG (reference sequence). CDR3 coding DNA: TGTGCCTGGAGTGTATTGGACAGGGGGCAAGGGCAGTACTTC. Its protein product is CAWSVLDRGQGQYF.

The chain is built from TRBV7-3 and TRBJ2-1; a weak D match, TRBD1 (6 bases). CDR1 and CDR2 from the germline V gene are SGHTA and FQGTGA. This CDR3 region has 15 residues. V was shortened by 4 bases and J by 9 bases, with 19 bases between the two germline ends. This CDR3 reads CASSSRPQGFREQFF. The CDR3 region has the DNA TGTGCCAGCAGCTCCAGGCCCCAGGGGTTCCGTGAGCAGTTCTTC.

This chain joins TRBV10-3 and TRBJ1-5; maybe TRBD1 (6 bases). Germline V gives CDR1 ENHRY, CDR2 SYGVKD. CDR3 length equals 14 residues. Trimming stripped 10 bases from V and 0 bases from J, with 13 bases between. CDR3 nucleotides: TGTGCCACCCAAGGACAGCTTAGCAATCAGCCCCAGCATTTT. Its translation is CATQGQLSNQPQHF.

This clone has a handful of counts. The chain uses TRBV29-1 and TRBJ1-5, with D possibly matching TRBD1 (6 bases). This CDR3 has 14 residues. Germline lookup yields CDR1 SQVTM and CDR2 ANQGSEA. V was trimmed by 4 bases and J by 5 bases, leaving 15 bases between them. CDR3 region: CSVASVQGDQPQHF. The CDR3 region has the DNA TGCAGCGTTGCTTCGGTACAGGGTGATCAGCCCCAGCATTTT.

This clone has a handful of counts. The CDR3 sequence: CAGGQDSYEQYF. CDR3 coding DNA: TGTGCCGGGGGACAGGACTCCTACGAGCAGTACTTC. The chain combines TRBV2 with TRBJ2-7; the match to TRBD1 covers 8 bases. The CDR3 loop spans 12 amino acids. The V segment lost 11 bases and the J segment 0 bases; nucleotides outside the gene matches: 3. Germline assignment: CDR1 SNHLY and CDR2 FYNNEI.

The chain is built from TRBV10-1 and TRBJ2-3; D not certain. CDR3 size: 14 residues. V lost 4 bases and J 4 bases, leaving 12 bases between the germline ends. Germline lookup yields CDR1 WNHNN and CDR2 SYGVQD (reference sequence). CDR3: CASSVGQSPDTQYF. The CDR3 DNA sequence: TGCGCCAGCAGTGTTGGTCAGTCCCCAGATACGCAGTATTTT.

This clone showed up just a few times. The chain combines TRBV4-3 with TRBJ1-2; 9 positions match TRBD1. CDR1 is LGHNA, CDR2 YSLEER, per germline. CDR3 length: 15 residues. V lost 4 bases and J lost 3; bases outside the gene matches: 6. The CDR3 coding sequence is TGCGCCAGCAGCCGCGACAGGGGGGTCGACTATGGCTACACCTTC. This encodes CASSRDRGVDYGYTF.

The genes are TRBV2 and TRBJ2-7; 7 bases match TRBD2. The CDR3 is 17 amino acids. The V and J ends lost 3 bases and 9 bases, in that order; junction bases with no gene match: 20. Germline V gene data show CDR1 as SNHLY and CDR2 as FYNNEI. The CDR3 here is CASSDGLAAGDEEVQYF. The CDR3 DNA follows: TGTGCCAGCAGTGATGGCCTAGCGGCCGGGGATGAGGAGGTGCAGTACTTC.

The chain joins TRBV28 to TRBJ1-5; TRBD1 aligns across 8 bases. The CDR3 covers 14 residues. The V gene's germline CDR1 is MDHEN and CDR2 SYDVKM. The trim removed 6 bases at V and 7 bases at J, leaving 8 bases unmatched. DNA of the CDR3: TGTGCCAGCAGAGCCGGACAGGGCGGACAGCCCCAGCATTTT. Translation gives CASRAGQGGQPQHF.

A few counts support this clone. The chain employs TRBV18 and TRBJ2-3; 8 bases fit TRBD1. Trimming took 6 bases from V and 7 from J; bases not matched to a gene: 15. Per the germline V gene, CDR1 is KGHSH and CDR2 is LQKENI. The CDR3 totals 16 residues. The CDR3 DNA sequence: TGTGCCAGCTCCAAGGGAGGACAGGGTGAGAAAAATACGCAGTATTTT. This encodes CASSKGGQGEKNTQYF.

This chain connects TRBV7-2 to TRBJ2-2, with 9 bases matching TRBD1. Germline assignment: CDR1 SGHTA and CDR2 FQGNSA. The CDR3 covers 15 residues. V shed 3 bases and J 4 bases; nucleotides not matched to a gene: 3. The CDR3 protein is CASSLRTGATGELFF. The CDR3 DNA is TGTGCCAGCAGCTTGAGGACAGGGGCCACCGGGGAGCTGTTTTTT.

The chain is built from TRBV6-6 and TRBJ1-6, with TRBD1 as a possible D gene (6 bases). The germline gives CDR1 MNHNY, CDR2 SVGAGI (reference sequence). V lost 2 bases, J lost 5 bases, and 10 bases lay in between. The CDR3 has 15 amino acids. CDR3 nucleotides: TGTGCCAGCAGTTACGGAGGGGGGGATAATTCACCCCTCCACTTT. Its protein is CASSYGGGDNSPLHF.

This sequence joins TRBV9 and TRBJ1-2, with a tentative D call TRBD1 (6 bases). Germline V gene data show CDR1 as SGDLS and CDR2 as YYNGEE. The CDR3 is 13 amino acids. Trimming stripped 4 bases from V and 2 bases from J, with 9 bases between. The CDR3 nucleotides read TGTGCCAGCAGCATGGACAGAAACTATGGCTACACCTTC. Translating gives CASSMDRNYGYTF.

V usage is TRBV28 and J usage is TRBJ2-7, with 7 bases identical to TRBD1. CDR3 size: 16 residues. In germline, CDR1 is MDHEN, CDR2 SYDVKM. V lost 6 bases, J lost 4 bases, and 15 bases stayed unmatched. The CDR3 region is CASSGPAHRGGYEQYF. CDR3 bases: TGTGCCAGCAGCGGACCGGCCCACAGGGGTGGGTACGAGCAGTACTTC.

The gene calls are TRBV7-2 and TRBJ1-6, with D perhaps matching TRBD1 (5 bases). The CDR3 runs 18 residues. The germline V and J ends were trimmed by 4 bases and 4 bases, with 20 bases remaining between them. The germline V gene encodes CDR1 SGHTA and CDR2 FQGNSA. CDR3 sequence reads: CASSSPDGQIYYNSPLHF. CDR3 sequence (DNA): TGTGCCAGCAGCTCCCCCGACGGACAAATCTATTATAATTCACCCCTCCACTTT.

In DNA, the CDR3 is TGTGCCAGCAGCTTTAACGGGGGTGCGGGCATTCAGTACTTC. Its translation is CASSFNGGAGIQYF. The V call is TRBV7-2, the J call TRBJ2-4, with D tentatively TRBD2 (6 bases). Germline V CDR1 and CDR2: SGHTA, FQGNSA. The CDR3 length is 14 residues. V dropped 3 bases and J dropped 9 bases, with 15 bases sitting between them.

This clone was seen only once. The chain links TRBV28 to TRBJ1-1; a weak D match, TRBD1 (6 bases). The V gene's germline CDR1 is MDHEN and CDR2 SYDVKM. CDR3 length equals 16 residues. The V gene lost 6 bases and the J gene lost 6 bases, with 23 bases spanning the gap. CDR3 in amino acids: CASRSQSQGKVAEAFF. DNA for the CDR3: TGTGCCAGCAGGAGCCAGTCGCAGGGGAAGGTGGCTGAAGCTTTCTTT. The variable domain in full, completed from reference TRBV28 and TRBJ1-1, reads DVKVTQSSRYLVKRTGEKVFLECVQDMDHENMFWYRQDPGLGLRLIYFSYDVKMKEKGDIPEGYSVSREKKERFSLILESASTNQTSMYLCASRSQSQGKVAEAFFGQGTRLTVV.

The V gene is TRBV6-5, the J gene TRBJ2-7; a possible D gene is TRBD1 (6 bases). The germline V and J ends were trimmed by 6 bases and 7 bases, with 16 bases remaining between them. The CDR3 loop spans 13 amino acids. Germline V gene data show CDR1 as MNHEY and CDR2 as SVGAGI. The CDR3 region has the DNA TGTGCCAGCAGAGGGGGACCAACTGGAGAGCAGTACTTC. Protein: CASRGGPTGEQYF.

The chain is built from TRBV10-3 and TRBJ2-7; 7 bases line up with TRBD1. The ends lost 3 bases at V and 2 bases at J; junction bases unmatched: 4. This CDR3 has 14 amino acids. Germline V gene lookup returns CDR1 ENHRY and CDR2 SYGVKD. The CDR3 DNA follows: TGTGCCATCAGTGAAGCAGGGGGAACCTACGAGCAGTACTTC. Translating it yields CAISEAGGTYEQYF.

The V call is TRBV30, the J call TRBJ2-5; TRBD2 agrees at 8 bases. CDR1 is GTSNPN, CDR2 SVGIG, per germline (reference sequence). The CDR3 totals 13 residues. V lost 4 bases to trimming and J lost 11 bases; unmatched junction nucleotides: 12. CDR3 residues: CAWTLADFTRQYF. The DNA of the CDR3 is TGTGCCTGGACACTAGCGGATTTTACGAGACAGTACTTC.

CDR3 sequence: CASSFTDRGLTGELFF. CDR3 sequence (DNA): TGTGCCAGCAGTTTTACGGACAGGGGGCTTACCGGGGAGCTGTTTTTT. The chain uses TRBV28 and TRBJ2-2; 11 bases map to TRBD1. CDR3 size: 16 residues. Germline loops: CDR1 MDHEN, CDR2 SYDVKM. V dropped 3 bases and J dropped 5; count of bases not matched to a gene: 5. The full variable domain, its missing parts supplied by reference TRBV28 and TRBJ2-2, is DVKVTQSSRYLVKRTGEKVFLECVQDMDHENMFWYRQDPGLGLRLIYFSYDVKMKEKGDIPEGYSVSREKKERFSLILESASTNQTSMYLCASSFTDRGLTGELFFGEGSRLTVL.

The rearrangement joins TRBV7-6 to TRBJ2-1, with 12 bases aligning to TRBD2. Germline V lookup: CDR1 SGHVS, CDR2 FNYEAQ. The CDR3 contains 17 residues. The junction had 7 bases not matched to a gene; V was cut back by 3 bases and J by 4 bases. For the CDR3, the DNA is TGTGCCAGCAGCTTCTTGACTAGCGGGAGTATGTACAATGAGCAGTTCTTC. It specifies CASSFLTSGSMYNEQFF. Using reference TRBV7-6 and TRBJ2-1 for the parts outside the CDR3, the full variable domain is GAGVSQSPRYKVTKRGQDVALRCDPISGHVSLYWYRQALGQGPEFLTYFNYEAQQDKSGLPNDRFSAERPEGSISTLTIQRTEQRDSAMYRCASSFLTSGSMYNEQFFGPGTRLTVL.

The chain is built from TRBV19 and TRBJ1-1; a possible D gene is TRBD1 (5 bases). The V gene lost 6 bases and the J gene lost 2 bases, with 13 bases spanning the gap. Germline V gene data show CDR1 as LNHDA and CDR2 as SQIVND (reference sequence). The CDR3 is 14 residues long. DNA of the CDR3: TGTGCCAGTAGCCCCTCGACAGAAAACACTGAAGCTTTCTTT. Translated, it gives CASSPSTENTEAFF.

The chain joins TRBV7-2 to TRBJ1-6; 9 nucleotides agree with TRBD1. In germline, CDR1 is SGHTA, CDR2 FQGNSA. Trimming at V came to 1 base and at J to 10 bases, leaving 8 bases not matched to a gene. The CDR3 sequence is 16 residues long. The CDR3 protein is CASSLGGQGVGSPLHF. The CDR3 nucleotides read TGTGCCAGCAGCTTAGGGGGACAGGGCGTTGGGTCACCCCTCCACTTT.

The CDR3 bases are TGTGCCAGCAGCTTATCGGGGGGCTTGGAAGAGACCCAGTACTTC. Protein product: CASSLSGGLEETQYF. The V gene is TRBV11-2, the J gene TRBJ2-5; a possible D gene is TRBD2 (7 bases). This CDR3 spans 15 amino acids. Per germline, CDR1 SGHAT and CDR2 FQNNGV. Trimming left V 2 bases short and J 3 bases short, with 13 bases between.